The 15 T cell receptor beta chains listed next were all sequenced from one sample in a study of T cells in Graves' hyperthyroidism and ophthalmopathy. Template material for amplifying TCR beta CDR3 regions consisted of RNA transcripts. Researchers ran a first-round RT-PCR on the TCR CDR3 using the HTBI primer set. TCRdb reprocessed the multiplex PCR reads via MiXCR and lists one record per CDR3 protein. The sample has under 400,000 distinct CDR3 sequences, about 15% seen once. Sequencing used blood. The receptors come from a woman aged 60-70 years with Graves' hyperthyroidism.

This clonotype occurred a few times. This likely comes from a read error, as the CDR3 has no conserved phenylalanine or tryptophan at its end. V usage is TRBV19 and J usage is TRBJ2-7; D call uncertain. The CDR3 has 12 residues. Trimming pared 5 bases from V and 0 bases from J, leaving 5 bases between. The V gene's germline CDR1 is LNHDA and CDR2 SQIVND (reference sequence). The CDR3 DNA reads TGTGCCAGTAGTTCAGCCTCCTACGAGCAGTACTCC. As protein: CASSSASYEQYS.

This clonotype was detected many times. The chain recombines TRBV5-5 with TRBJ2-2; perhaps TRBD1 as D (6 bases). In germline, CDR1 is SGHKS, CDR2 YYEKEE (reference sequence). V shed 2 bases and J shed 2 bases, with 10 bases lying between them. The CDR3 contains 15 residues. The CDR3 is CASSFQTGNTGELFF. CDR3 nucleotide sequence: TGTGCCAGCAGCTTCCAGACAGGCAACACCGGGGAGCTGTTTTTT.

This rearrangement joins TRBV7-2 to TRBJ2-3; 12 positions match TRBD2. Germline V CDR1 and CDR2: SGHTA, FQGNSA. The CDR3 totals 19 residues. V was pared by 1 base and J by 0 bases, with 8 bases of the junction left unmatched. The DNA for the CDR3 is TGTGCCAGCAGCTTAGGGCTAGCGGGAGGGTTGCCCAGCACAGATACGCAGTATTTT. This sequence encodes CASSLGLAGGLPSTDTQYF.

This clonotype came up many times. The V gene is TRBV3-1, the J gene TRBJ2-1; 9 bases align to TRBD1. The V and J ends lost 7 bases and 7 bases, in that order; junction bases with no gene match: 11. Germline V gene sequence: CDR1 LGHDT, CDR2 YNNKEL (reference sequence). This CDR3 contains 15 residues. The CDR3 loop reads CASTKRGQGRNEQFF. CDR3 bases: TGTGCCAGCACCAAGAGGGGACAGGGCAGGAATGAGCAGTTCTTC.

Concerning this clonotype: A read error may explain this, as a much larger clone is one base away. This sequence joins TRBV27 and TRBJ2-7; D is possibly TRBD1 or TRBD2 (6 bases each). Trimming shortened V by 5 bases and J by 7 bases, and 15 bases separated the two germline ends. This CDR3 comprises 13 residues. Germline assignment: CDR1 MNHEY and CDR2 SMNVEV (reference sequence). CDR3 nucleotides: TGTGCCAGCAGTATCCCGGGGGCGGTGGAGCAGTACTTC. Translation gives CASSIPGAVEQYF.

This clonotype was observed a few times. The chain recombines TRBV9 with TRBJ2-5, with a weak D call TRBD2 (7 bases). Trimming left V 2 bases short and J 5 bases short, with 10 bases between. The V gene's germline CDR1 is SGDLS and CDR2 YYNGEE. The CDR3 consists of 13 residues. This CDR3 is CASSVGGAETQYF. The CDR3 coding sequence is TGTGCCAGCAGCGTGGGGGGGGCGGAGACCCAGTACTTC.

This clonotype appeared many times. This rearrangement joins TRBV5-1 to TRBJ2-3; D unclear. Trimming took off 4 bases at V and 0 bases at J, with 9 bases between the two ends. The CDR3 runs 14 residues. Looked up from germline, CDR1 is SGHRS and CDR2 is YFSETQ. This CDR3 is CASSGQTSTDTQYF. CDR3 DNA sequence: TGCGCCAGCAGCGGGCAAACTAGCACAGATACGCAGTATTTT.

This clonotype was recorded at least ten times. The chain links TRBV2 to TRBJ2-1, with 10 bases fitting TRBD1. The CDR3 is 15 residues long. The V segment lost 1 base and the J segment 9 bases; nucleotides outside the gene matches: 6. Germline V gene lookup returns CDR1 SNHLY and CDR2 FYNNEI. The CDR3 protein is CASSEGRQGAFEQFF. The CDR3 region has the DNA TGTGCCAGCAGTGAAGGGCGACAGGGGGCTTTTGAGCAGTTCTTC.

This clonotype was seen repeatedly, ten times or more. J is TRBJ1-5 and V is TRBV2; weak D call: TRBD1 (5 bases). The CDR3 has 12 amino acids. The ends were cut back, 5 bases at V and 6 bases at J, with 8 bases in the middle. Germline CDR1 and CDR2: SNHLY and FYNNEI. As DNA, the CDR3 is TGTGCCAGCAGTCGGGGGAGTCAGCCCCAGCATTTT. It yields the protein CASSRGSQPQHF.

The sample holds many counts of this clonotype. The chain employs TRBV18 and TRBJ1-2, with D possibly matching TRBD1 (6 bases). With 1 base removed from V and 6 bases from J, the gap between germline ends came to 12 bases. CDR3 length: 14 amino acids. Germline V gene lookup returns CDR1 KGHSH and CDR2 LQKENI. CDR3 DNA sequence: TGTGCCAGCTCACCACGCCAGGGGAGGGATGGCTACACCTTC. It yields the protein CASSPRQGRDGYTF.

This clonotype has only a few counts. This sequence joins TRBV6-1 and TRBJ1-4, with a tentative D call TRBD1 (5 bases). Germline CDR1 is MNHNS and CDR2 is SASEGT. V was trimmed by 8 bases and J by 2 bases, leaving 18 bases between them. The CDR3 length is 16 residues. This CDR3 reads CASGHDSGWTNEKLFF. In DNA, the CDR3 is TGTGCCAGCGGCCACGATTCAGGGTGGACTAATGAAAAACTGTTTTTT.

In this sample, this clonotype turned up a few times. The chain employs TRBV24-1 and TRBJ2-7; 7 bases fit TRBD1. From germline, CDR1 is KGHDR and CDR2 SFDVKD. The CDR3 is 12 residues long. With 3 bases clipped from V and 5 bases from J, the junction kept 0 bases outside the gene matches. The CDR3 DNA reads as TGTGCCACCAGTGATACAGGGGACGAGCAGTACTTC. This sequence encodes CATSDTGDEQYF.

This clonotype was observed a few times. V gene TRBV7-2 combines with J gene TRBJ2-7; tentatively, D is TRBD2 (6 bases). V gave up 5 bases and J gave up 6 bases, with 23 bases separating them. The CDR3 spans 16 residues. Germline lookup yields CDR1 SGHTA and CDR2 FQGNSA. DNA of the CDR3: TGTGCCAGCAGCCGCCGAGGGCCGCACCGAGCGGGCGAGCAGTACTTC. Translated: CASSRRGPHRAGEQYF.

This clonotype was detected many times. The CDR3 reads CAWSAQADTQYF. DNA for the CDR3: TGTGCCTGGAGTGCCCAAGCAGATACGCAGTATTTT. The chain recombines TRBV30 with TRBJ2-3; D not resolved. Trimming stripped 1 base from V and 4 bases from J, with 6 bases between. The germline V gene has CDR1 GTSNPN and CDR2 SVGIG (reference sequence). This CDR3 spans 12 amino acids. The complete variable domain, with remaining parts taken from reference TRBV30 and TRBJ2-3, reads SQTIHQWPATLVQPVGSPLSLECTVEGTSNPNLYWYRQAAGRGLQLLFYSVGIGQISSEVPQNLSASRPQDRQFILSSKKLLLSDSGFYLCAWSAQADTQYFGPGTRLTVL.

A remark on this clonotype: With a much larger clone just one base away, this may be a read error. V usage is TRBV3-1 and J usage is TRBJ2-2, with 11 bases lining up with TRBD2. The CDR3 covers 16 residues. Germline CDR1 is LGHDT and CDR2 is YNNKEL (reference sequence). In DNA, the CDR3 is TGTACCAGCAGCCAACTAGCGGGAGTTGAAGGCGGGGAGCTGTTTTTT. It translates to CTSSQLAGVEGGELFF.